Following are 18 T cell receptor beta chains from one sample sequenced in a study of human T cells and chemical hapten exposure. Time point here: pre-sensitization, week 0. Noted treatment: therapeutic diphenylcyclopropenone sensitization with weekly scalp DPC. TCRdb reprocessed the RACE reads via MiXCR and lists one record per CDR3 protein. The table includes about 120,000 distinct CDR3 sequences, roughly 14% detected once. The sample consisted of whole blood, taken in connection with sensitization to the hapten diphenylcyclopropenone (DPC). These receptors came from a woman aged 18 to 35 with alopecia areata. Some clones in this sample may be carry-over from other donors' samples.

The CDR3 here is CSARGVPTYEQYF. The DNA of the CDR3 is TGCAGTGCTAGAGGGGTCCCCACCTACGAGCAGTACTTC. The chain couples TRBV20-1 to TRBJ2-7; D gene ambiguous. Germline CDR1 is DFQATT and CDR2 is SNEGSKA (reference sequence). Trimming took 1 base from V and 2 from J, leaving 9 bases between them. The CDR3 runs 13 residues.

There are many counts of this clonotype. CDR3 residues: CASSPRTGGKEYF. The DNA of the CDR3 is TGTGCCAGCAGCCCGCGGACAGGGGGCAAGGAGTACTTC. The chain combines TRBV7-2 with TRBJ2-7; the match to TRBD1 covers 11 bases. Per germline, CDR1 SGHTA and CDR2 FQGNSA. The CDR3 has 13 amino acids. The V and J ends lost 5 bases and 11 bases, in that order; junction bases with no gene match: 8.

Many counts were recorded for this clonotype. V and J are TRBV25-1 and TRBJ1-4; weak D call: TRBD1 (6 bases). Per germline, CDR1 MGHDK and CDR2 SYGVNS. Trimming shortened V by 4 bases and J by 0 bases, and 21 bases separated the two germline ends. The CDR3 length is 19 residues. The CDR3 nucleotides are TGTGCCAGCAGTGCCCCCCTCCGGGACATCCATGCAACTAATGAAAAACTGTTTTTT. It codes for CASSAPLRDIHATNEKLFF.

This clonotype was detected only a few times. V usage is TRBV10-3 and J usage is TRBJ2-3; D assignment may be TRBD1 or TRBD2 (5 bases each). CDR1 and CDR2 from the germline V gene are ENHRY and SYGVKD. The CDR3 spans 13 residues. V was shortened by 11 bases and J by 2 bases, with 14 bases between the two germline ends. The CDR3 spells CAVSRDLTDTQYF. The CDR3 DNA sequence: TGTGCCGTGTCCCGGGACCTCACAGATACGCAGTATTTT.

This clonotype appeared many times. The gene calls are TRBV12-3 or TRBV12-4 and TRBJ1-5; perhaps TRBD1 as D (5 bases). There are 15 residues in the CDR3. Trimming removed 6 bases from V and 4 bases from J, with 16 bases in between. The DNA for the CDR3 is TGTGCCAGCAGGCTAGGGACCGGGGGGAATCAGCCCCAGCATTTT. Amino acids: CASRLGTGGNQPQHF.

The V gene is TRBV7-9, the J gene TRBJ2-6; no definite D call. Trimming cost V 4 bases and J 1 base, with 8 bases left between them. The CDR3 has 15 residues. Germline lookup yields CDR1 SEHNR and CDR2 FQNEAQ (reference sequence). As DNA, the CDR3 is TGTGCCAGCAGCTCTTCAGAATCTGGGGCCAACGTCCTGACTTTC. Encoded protein: CASSSSESGANVLTF. The variable domain in full, completed from reference TRBV7-9 and TRBJ2-6, reads DTGVSQNPRHKITKRGQNVTFRCDPISEHNRLYWYRQTLGQGPEFLTYFQNEAQLEKSRLLSDRFSAERPKGSFSTLEIQRTEQGDSAMYLCASSSSESGANVLTFGAGSRLTVL.

This clonotype occurred a few times. The rearrangement links TRBV12-5 to TRBJ1-6; 8 nucleotides match TRBD1. Unmatched junction bases numbered 4, after V lost 2 bases and J lost 7 bases. Germline V CDR1 and CDR2: LGHNT, FRNRAP. The CDR3 has 15 residues. CDR3 region: CASGLTGGANSPLHF. The CDR3 DNA sequence: TGTGCTAGTGGTTTGACAGGGGGTGCGAATTCACCCCTCCACTTT.

The chain is built from TRBV12-3 or TRBV12-4 and TRBJ1-2, with TRBD1 as a possible D gene (5 bases). The germline V and J ends were trimmed by 4 bases and 6 bases, with 18 bases remaining between them. The CDR3 is 15 amino acids. CDR3 nucleotide sequence: TGTGCCAGCAGTTCCAGGGACCTCACTGTTCATGGCTACACCTTC. Its protein is CASSSRDLTVHGYTF.

CDR3 protein: CAISGGTNEQFF. In DNA form, the CDR3 reads TGTGCCATCAGTGGAGGGACCAATGAGCAGTTCTTC. V and J are TRBV10-3 and TRBJ2-1; either TRBD1 or TRBD2 may fit D (5 bases each). The V gene lost 4 bases and the J gene lost 6 bases, with 7 bases spanning the gap. The germline V gene encodes CDR1 ENHRY and CDR2 SYGVKD. The CDR3 spans 12 residues.

The chain carries TRBV12-3 or TRBV12-4 and TRBJ1-3; D gene uncertain. The CDR3 contains 14 residues. V dropped 7 bases and J dropped 2 bases, with 12 bases sitting between them. The CDR3 sequence is CASTRGVPGNTIYF. The CDR3 coding sequence is TGTGCCAGCACCCGGGGAGTGCCTGGAAACACCATATATTTT.

The chain has TRBV28 and TRBJ2-6; D is undetermined. Germline V CDR1 and CDR2: MDHEN, SYDVKM. Trimming pared 2 bases from V and 2 bases from J, leaving 7 bases between. This CDR3 is 15 amino acids long. CDR3 amino acids: CASSLRVAGANVLTF. CDR3 nucleotide sequence: TGTGCCAGCAGTTTAAGGGTGGCTGGGGCCAACGTCCTGACTTTC. The full variable domain, rest sourced from reference TRBV28 and TRBJ2-6, is DVKVTQSSRYLVKRTGEKVFLECVQDMDHENMFWYRQDPGLGLRLIYFSYDVKMKEKGDIPEGYSVSREKKERFSLILESASTNQTSMYLCASSLRVAGANVLTFGAGSRLTVL.

The J gene is TRBJ2-3, the V gene TRBV5-1, with D unresolved. CDR1 is SGHRS and CDR2 is YFSETQ in the germline V gene. This CDR3 comprises 14 residues. V was cut by 4 bases and J by 2 bases, with 11 bases left in between. Here the CDR3 reads CASSDPLPTDTQYF. CDR3 DNA sequence: TGCGCCAGCAGCGACCCATTACCCACAGATACGCAGTATTTT.

This clonotype has ten or more counts. The chain has TRBV27 and TRBJ1-1, with 7 bases that match TRBD1. Germline CDR1 and CDR2: MNHEY and SMNVEV (reference sequence). J lost 5 bases, V lost 5 bases, and 11 bases had no gene match. There are 15 residues in the CDR3. The DNA of the CDR3 is TGTGCCAGCAGTGTACAGGGGCCCTGGGGAACTGAAGCTTTCTTT. Translating gives CASSVQGPWGTEAFF.

This clonotype appeared a few times. The chain employs TRBV7-9 and TRBJ1-5; no firm D call. CDR1 is SEHNR and CDR2 is FQNEAQ in the germline V gene (reference sequence). The CDR3 has 11 amino acids. Deletions cut 0 bases from V and 9 bases from J, with 3 bases between. In nucleotides, the CDR3 is TGTGCCAGCAGCTTAGCGGGGCCCCAGCATTTT. Its protein is CASSLAGPQHF.

This clonotype turned up a few times. V is TRBV4-3 and J is TRBJ1-1; D perhaps matches TRBD1 (5 bases). The germline V gene has CDR1 LGHNA and CDR2 YSLEER. V was pared by 0 bases and J by 7 bases, with 18 bases between. The CDR3 has 16 residues. The CDR3 is CASSQDPAGRYIEAFF. DNA of the CDR3: TGCGCCAGCAGCCAAGATCCAGCAGGGCGGTACATTGAAGCTTTCTTT.

Ten or more counts support this clonotype. The chain joins TRBV7-2 to TRBJ2-5; 8 positions agree with TRBD1. CDR3 length: 17 amino acids. J gave up 2 bases and V 5 bases, and 13 bases lay outside the gene matches. Germline V gene data show CDR1 as SGHTA and CDR2 as FQGNSA. The CDR3 nucleotides read TGTGCCAGCAGCCCCGGTGCAGGGGGCCAGGGGCAAGAGACCCAGTACTTC. Its translation: CASSPGAGGQGQETQYF.

This clonotype was counted a few times. The rearrangement uses TRBV18 and TRBJ2-6; D gene uncertain. CDR1 is KGHSH and CDR2 is LQKENI in the germline V gene. Trimming took 8 bases from V and 0 from J, leaving 11 bases between them. CDR3 size: 15 residues. Here the CDR3 reads CASAADASGANVLTF. CDR3 DNA sequence: TGTGCCAGCGCCGCTGACGCCTCTGGGGCCAACGTCCTGACTTTC.

V is TRBV29-1 and J is TRBJ2-1; TRBD2 agrees at 9 bases. The trim removed 4 bases at V and 7 bases at J, leaving 8 bases unmatched. Germline CDR1 SQVTM, CDR2 ANQGSEA. This CDR3 region has 14 residues. The chain's CDR3 is CSVVGWSGGNEQFF. The DNA of the CDR3 is TGCAGCGTTGTAGGGTGGAGCGGGGGGAATGAGCAGTTCTTC.